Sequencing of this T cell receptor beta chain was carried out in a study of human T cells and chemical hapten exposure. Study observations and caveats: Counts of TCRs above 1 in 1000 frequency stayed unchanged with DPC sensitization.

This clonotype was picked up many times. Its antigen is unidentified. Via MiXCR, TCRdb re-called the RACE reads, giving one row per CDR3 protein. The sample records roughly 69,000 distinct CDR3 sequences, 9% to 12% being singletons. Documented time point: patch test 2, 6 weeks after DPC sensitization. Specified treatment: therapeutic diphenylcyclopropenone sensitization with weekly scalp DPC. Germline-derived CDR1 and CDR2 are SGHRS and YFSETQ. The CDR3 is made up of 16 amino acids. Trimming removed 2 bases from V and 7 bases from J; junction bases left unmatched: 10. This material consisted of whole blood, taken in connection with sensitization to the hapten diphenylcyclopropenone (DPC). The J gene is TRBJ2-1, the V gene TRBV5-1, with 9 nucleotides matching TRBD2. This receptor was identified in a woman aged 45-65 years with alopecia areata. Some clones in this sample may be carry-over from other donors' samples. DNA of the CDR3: TGCGCCAGCAGCTTTTCGCTGCTAGCGGGAAGGAATGAGCAGTTCTTC. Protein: CASSFSLLAGRNEQFF.